This record concerns one TCR beta chain sequence. This clone was detected a few times. Its specific antigen is unknown. Nothing much larger sits one base from this clone, and base qualities are not available. The data stem from a study of beta chain features in type 1 diabetes listed by TCRdb under 2018. Looking at the study overall: No differences in mean age, gender distribution, total cell number or subset yield were found between patients and healthy donors. In the study, recently diagnosed type 1 diabetes patients and matched healthy donors were compared on the TCRB repertoires of their sorted circulating CD4+ T cell subsets. A total of 100 million to 110 million sorted cells were examined across all samples, and a strong correlation was observed between cell number per subset and RNA yield. Regulatory and stem cell-like memory subsets were isolated from only 8 patients and about eight healthy donors, whereas naive and central memory subsets came from all 30 or so donors. Here is what the overall study found, with its caveats: Patients with type 1 diabetes made fewer insertions and deleted more nucleotides at VDJ recombination sites, implying thymic rearrangement abnormalities. Shorter templates might be favored by PCR, yet because patient and control samples were amplified and corrected together, any such skew would affect both groups equally. Naive, central memory and regulatory TCRB repertoires appeared to be more similar among patients than among healthy donors. In all four CD4+ subsets, TCRB CDR3 length was moderately but significantly shorter in type 1 diabetes patients. Because cDNA was sequenced instead of genomic DNA, highly expressing activated cells could be over-represented, though the groups showed no difference in activation or CD3 levels. Because the HLA sub-analyses included only small numbers of individuals, any influence of HLA type on TCRB rearrangement was left unresolved.

The entire amount of isolated RNA was reverse transcribed using the High Capacity cDNA Reverse Transcription Kit, so the sequenced TCRB transcripts were expressed ones. Deep immunoSEQ sequencing was performed on naive, central memory and regulatory T cell samples, with an average of around 3.5 million total reads per sample. Sorted cells were lysed in RLT buffer and RNA was extracted with DNase-treated RNeasy Micro or Mini kits, depending on cell number. To prevent cross-contamination, each cell subset was processed individually, whereas patient and healthy donor samples were processed jointly. Using the immunoSEQ multiplex PCR, TCRB sequences were amplified from cDNA into 87-bp fragments spanning the CDR3 region. The amplicons were sequenced using the Illumina HiSeq platform. The original methods were these. PCR bias was corrected computationally using synthetic template baselines, and reads within Hamming distance 2 were collapsed, with unmergeable singletons discarded. By aligning reads against IMGT, V, D and J genes, CDR3 length, and insertions or deletions at six rearrangement sites were assigned. Within each subset, clonotype counts were normalized to sorted cell number, after which true diversity and Gini coefficients were computed with the tcR R package. Repertoire sharing was quantified using the overlap coefficient calculated on TCRB nucleotide sequences. Out-of-frame TCRB sequences from naive cells were analyzed to stand in for the pre-selection repertoire. The immuneACCESS repertoire file appears here via TCRdb, limited to in-frame rearrangements. These files lack a portion of the clones; in checked studies, under half of the deficit traces to unresolved V genes, and the cause of the others is not known. That table gives V, J and clone size, and the DNA gave D and trimming. In all, the sample holds around 600,000 clones, and around an eighth of those were seen once. The ten biggest clones cover around 0.12% of the sample.

A single peripheral blood draw of approximately 100 mL on average was collected from each donor into heparinised tubes. A BD FACSAria II was used to sort naive, central memory, regulatory and stem cell-like memory CD4+ T cells with a panel that included CD45RO, CCR7, CD25, CD127, CD95 and CD27. All sorted populations exceeded 95% purity. PBMCs were isolated immediately by Lymphoprep density gradient centrifugation and stained directly without culture. Samples were stained and sorted in pairs, with one healthy donor and one patient per experiment, so that batch effects were minimized. Sample: naive CD4+ T cells from blood. The sample's cell subset or site, from its label and the paper: true naive CD4+ T cells. This receptor was obtained from a young man with type 1 diabetes.

This receptor has the CDR3 CASSPGDRPSYEQYF. The sequenced DNA is TGTGCCAGCAGCCCGGGGGACAGGCCATCCTACGAGCAGTACTTC. This receptor chain uses TRBV7-8 and TRBJ2-7, and 8 junctional nucleotides match TRBD1. CDR1 and CDR2 are read off the germline V gene as SGHVS and FQNEAQ. Relative to germline, V is missing 5 bases and J is missing 1 base, with 7 bases of the junction outside any gene match. The CDR3 holds 15 amino acids from the cysteine to the phenylalanine. Of all the DNA, just the CDR3 is kept, 45 bases in frame from base 1.